This TCR beta chain originates from a study of T cells after posttransplantation cyclophosphamide. Using immunoSEQ multiplex PCR, the repertoire was profiled, and TCRdb retains in-frame clones only, with some absent. This sample has 15,000 to 20,000 clones, with roughly 81% found just once. The trim removed 4 bases at V and 7 bases at J, leaving 6 bases unmatched. Germline V gene sequence: CDR1 MNHEY, CDR2 SVGAGI. This CDR3 contains 13 residues. This clone showed up just a few times. What it binds is not known. General study points: Recipient CMV seropositivity and CMV reactivation strongly tracked TRB clonality.

Busulfan-fludarabine conditioning, marrow transplant, and cyclophosphamide on days +3 and +4 were administered. This clonotype was obtained from a female patient aged 40-49 years who received an allogeneic stem cell transplant from a related donor, was CMV-positive, and had no GVHD. Some T cells could come from the graft donor. This rearrangement joins TRBV6-5 to TRBJ1-1, with 7 bases matching TRBD1. The sample was CD8+ T cells sorted from PBMCs, taken roughly 250 weeks after a stem cell transplant with posttransplant cyclophosphamide. The CDR3 nucleotides read TGTGCCAGCAGTTTTCGACAGGGCAGTGAAGCTTTCTTT. Encoded protein: CASSFRQGSEAFF.